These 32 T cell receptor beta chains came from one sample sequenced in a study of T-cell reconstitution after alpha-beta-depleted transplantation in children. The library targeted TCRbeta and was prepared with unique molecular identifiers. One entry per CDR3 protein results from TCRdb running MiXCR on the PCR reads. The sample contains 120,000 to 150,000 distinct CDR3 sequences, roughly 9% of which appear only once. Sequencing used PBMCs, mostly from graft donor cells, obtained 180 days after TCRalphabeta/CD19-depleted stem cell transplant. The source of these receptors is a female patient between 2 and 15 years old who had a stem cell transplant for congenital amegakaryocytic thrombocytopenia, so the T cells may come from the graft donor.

In DNA, the CDR3 is TGCAGCGTCGTTTCGCCTGGTACGCAGTATTTT. It encodes CSVVSPGTQYF. The chain links TRBV29-1 to TRBJ2-3; no clear D. CDR3 length: 11 residues. V was pared by 6 bases and J by 8 bases, with 12 bases between. The germline CDR1 and CDR2 sequences are SQVTM and ANQGSEA.

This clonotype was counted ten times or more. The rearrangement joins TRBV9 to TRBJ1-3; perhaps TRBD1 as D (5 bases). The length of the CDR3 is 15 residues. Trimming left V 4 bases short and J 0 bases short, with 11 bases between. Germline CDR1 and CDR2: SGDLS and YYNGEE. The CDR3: CASSTPTDSGNTIYF. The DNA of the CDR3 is TGTGCCAGCAGCACCCCGACAGACTCTGGAAACACCATATATTTT. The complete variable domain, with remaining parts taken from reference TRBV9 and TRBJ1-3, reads DSGVTQTPKHLITATGQRVTLRCSPRSGDLSVYWYQQSLDQGLQFLIQYYNGEERAKGNILERFSAQQFPDLHSELNLSSLELGDSALYFCASSTPTDSGNTIYFGEGSWLTVV.

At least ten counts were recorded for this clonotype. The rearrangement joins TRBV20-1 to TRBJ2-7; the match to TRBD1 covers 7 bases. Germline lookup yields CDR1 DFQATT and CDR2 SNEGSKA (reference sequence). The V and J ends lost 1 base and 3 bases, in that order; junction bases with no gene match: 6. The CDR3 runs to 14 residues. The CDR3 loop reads CSARAYRGGYEQYF. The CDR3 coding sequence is TGCAGTGCTAGAGCCTACAGGGGCGGCTACGAGCAGTACTTC.

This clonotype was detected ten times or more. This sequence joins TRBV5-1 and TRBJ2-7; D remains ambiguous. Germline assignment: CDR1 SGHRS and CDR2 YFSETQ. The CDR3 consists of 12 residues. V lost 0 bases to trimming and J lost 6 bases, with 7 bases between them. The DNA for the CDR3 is TGCGCCAGCAGCTTGGCCATTGGCGAGCAGTACTTC. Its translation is CASSLAIGEQYF.

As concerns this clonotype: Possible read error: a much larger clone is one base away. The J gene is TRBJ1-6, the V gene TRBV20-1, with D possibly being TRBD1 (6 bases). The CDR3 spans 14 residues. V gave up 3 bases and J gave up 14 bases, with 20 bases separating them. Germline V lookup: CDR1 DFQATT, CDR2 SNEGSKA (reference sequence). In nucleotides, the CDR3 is TGCAGTGCTAGGACGGTACAGGGTGCTAGGGCCCTCCACTTT. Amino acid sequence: CSARTVQGARALHF.

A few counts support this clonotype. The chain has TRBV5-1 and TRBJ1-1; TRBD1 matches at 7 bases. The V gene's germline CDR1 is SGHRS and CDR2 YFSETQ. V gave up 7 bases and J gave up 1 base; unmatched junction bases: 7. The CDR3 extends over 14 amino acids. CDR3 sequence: CASCQGQPNTEAFF. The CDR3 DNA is TGCGCCAGCTGTCAGGGACAGCCGAACACTGAAGCTTTCTTT.

CDR3 sequence (DNA): TGTGCCAGCAGTCCAACCCGGCAGGCCCGCTACGAGCAGTACTTC. Its protein is CASSPTRQARYEQYF. The chain uses TRBV6-2 or TRBV6-3 and TRBJ2-7, with D unclear. There are 15 residues in the CDR3. The ends were cut back, 5 bases at V and 3 bases at J, with 17 bases in the middle. Germline CDR1 is MNHEY and CDR2 is SVGEGT.

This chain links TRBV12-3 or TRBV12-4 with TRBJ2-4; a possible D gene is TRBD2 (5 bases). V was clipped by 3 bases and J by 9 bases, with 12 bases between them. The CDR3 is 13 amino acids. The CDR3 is CASSFSDRGIQYF. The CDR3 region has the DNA TGTGCCAGCAGTTTTAGCGATCGGGGCATTCAGTACTTC.

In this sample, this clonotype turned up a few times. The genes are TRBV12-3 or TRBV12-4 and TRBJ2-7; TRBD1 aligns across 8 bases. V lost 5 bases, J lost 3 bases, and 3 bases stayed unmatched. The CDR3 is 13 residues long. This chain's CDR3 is CASSSDRGYEQYF. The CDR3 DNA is TGTGCCAGCAGTAGCGACAGGGGCTACGAGCAGTACTTC.

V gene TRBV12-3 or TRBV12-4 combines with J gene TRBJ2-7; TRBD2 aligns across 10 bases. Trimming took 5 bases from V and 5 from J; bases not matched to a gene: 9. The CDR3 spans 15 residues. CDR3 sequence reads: CASSGHSGGSDEQYF. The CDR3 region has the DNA TGTGCCAGCAGTGGACATAGCGGGGGGAGCGACGAGCAGTACTTC.

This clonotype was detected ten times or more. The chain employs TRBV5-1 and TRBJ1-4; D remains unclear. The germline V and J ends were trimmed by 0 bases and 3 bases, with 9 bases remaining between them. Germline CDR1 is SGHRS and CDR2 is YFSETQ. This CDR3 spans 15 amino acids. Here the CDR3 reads CASSLDGPPNEKLFF. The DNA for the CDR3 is TGCGCCAGCAGCTTGGACGGACCCCCTAATGAAAAACTGTTTTTT.

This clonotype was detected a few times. This CDR3 reads CASSLSSGLSSYNEQFF. The CDR3 DNA is TGTGCCAGCAGCTTGAGTAGCGGTCTTAGCTCCTACAATGAGCAGTTCTTC. This chain joins TRBV5-5 and TRBJ2-1; a weak D match, TRBD2 (6 bases). Germline-derived CDR1 and CDR2 are SGHKS and YYEKEE (reference sequence). V was trimmed by 1 base and J by 0 bases, leaving 14 bases between them. The CDR3 has 17 amino acids.

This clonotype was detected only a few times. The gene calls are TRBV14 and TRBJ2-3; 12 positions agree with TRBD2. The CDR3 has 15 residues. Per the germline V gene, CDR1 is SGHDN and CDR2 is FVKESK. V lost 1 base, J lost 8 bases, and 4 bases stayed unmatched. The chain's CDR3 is CASSQGTSGMGTQYF. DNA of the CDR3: TGTGCCAGCAGCCAAGGGACTAGCGGGATGGGTACGCAGTATTTT. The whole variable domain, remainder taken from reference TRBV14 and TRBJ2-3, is EAGVTQFPSHSVIEKGQTVTLRCDPISGHDNLYWYRRVMGKEIKFLLHFVKESKQDESGMPNNRFLAERTGGTYSTLKVQPAELEDSGVYFCASSQGTSGMGTQYFGPGTRLTVL.

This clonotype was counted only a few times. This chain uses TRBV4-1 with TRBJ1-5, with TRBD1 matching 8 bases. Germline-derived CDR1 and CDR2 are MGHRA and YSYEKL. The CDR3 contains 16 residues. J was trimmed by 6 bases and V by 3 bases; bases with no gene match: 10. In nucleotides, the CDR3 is TGCGCCAGCAGCCATTCTCCGGGACAGGAGGGTCAGCCCCAGCATTTT. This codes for CASSHSPGQEGQPQHF.

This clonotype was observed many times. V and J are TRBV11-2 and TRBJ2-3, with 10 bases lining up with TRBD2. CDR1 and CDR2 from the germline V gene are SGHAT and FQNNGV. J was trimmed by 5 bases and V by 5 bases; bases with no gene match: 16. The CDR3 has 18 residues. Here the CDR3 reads CASSPRHYLAGAEDTQYF. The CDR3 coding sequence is TGTGCCAGCAGCCCCAGACACTACCTAGCGGGAGCAGAAGATACGCAGTATTTT.

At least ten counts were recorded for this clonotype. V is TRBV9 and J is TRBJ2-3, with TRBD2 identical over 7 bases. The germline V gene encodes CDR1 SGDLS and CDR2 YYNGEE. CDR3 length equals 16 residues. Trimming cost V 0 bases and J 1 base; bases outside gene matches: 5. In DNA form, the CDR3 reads TGTGCCAGCAGCGTAGACGGGAGGCTTGGCACAGATACGCAGTATTTT. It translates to CASSVDGRLGTDTQYF. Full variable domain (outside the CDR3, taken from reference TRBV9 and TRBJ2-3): DSGVTQTPKHLITATGQRVTLRCSPRSGDLSVYWYQQSLDQGLQFLIQYYNGEERAKGNILERFSAQQFPDLHSELNLSSLELGDSALYFCASSVDGRLGTDTQYFGPGTRLTVL.

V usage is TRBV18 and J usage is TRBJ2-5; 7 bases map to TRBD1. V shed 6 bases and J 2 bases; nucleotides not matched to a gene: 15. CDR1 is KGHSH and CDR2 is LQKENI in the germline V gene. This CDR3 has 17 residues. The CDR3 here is CASSHSPGQTTQETQYF. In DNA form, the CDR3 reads TGTGCCAGCTCTCACTCTCCGGGACAGACTACACAAGAGACCCAGTACTTC.

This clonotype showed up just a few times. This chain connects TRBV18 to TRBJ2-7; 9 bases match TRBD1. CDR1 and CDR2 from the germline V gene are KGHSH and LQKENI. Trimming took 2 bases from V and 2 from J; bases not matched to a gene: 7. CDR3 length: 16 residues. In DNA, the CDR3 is TGTGCCAGCTCACCAGTCGGGACAGGGCACCCCTACGAGCAGTACTTC. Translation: CASSPVGTGHPYEQYF.

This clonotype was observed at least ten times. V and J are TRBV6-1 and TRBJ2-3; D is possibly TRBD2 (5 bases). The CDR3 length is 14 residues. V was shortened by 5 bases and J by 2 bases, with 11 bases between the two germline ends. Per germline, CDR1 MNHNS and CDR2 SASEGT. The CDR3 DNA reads TGTGCCAGCAGTACCGGGGAGCCCACAGATACGCAGTATTTT. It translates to CASSTGEPTDTQYF.

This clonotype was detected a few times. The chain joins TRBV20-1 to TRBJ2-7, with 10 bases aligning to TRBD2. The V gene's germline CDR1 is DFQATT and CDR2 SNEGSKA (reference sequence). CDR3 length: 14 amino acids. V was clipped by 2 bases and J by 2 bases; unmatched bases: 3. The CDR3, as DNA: TGCAGTGCTAGAAAAAGCGGGAGGGCCTACGAGCAGTACTTC. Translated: CSARKSGRAYEQYF.

CDR3: CASSLGTSNEQYF. The CDR3 DNA reads as TGCGCCAGCAGCTTAGGGACTAGCAACGAGCAGTACTTC. The V gene is TRBV5-1, the J gene TRBJ2-7; TRBD2 matches 9 bases. Germline V gene data show CDR1 as SGHRS and CDR2 as YFSETQ. V dropped 2 bases and J dropped 5; count of bases not matched to a gene: 2. This CDR3 contains 13 residues.

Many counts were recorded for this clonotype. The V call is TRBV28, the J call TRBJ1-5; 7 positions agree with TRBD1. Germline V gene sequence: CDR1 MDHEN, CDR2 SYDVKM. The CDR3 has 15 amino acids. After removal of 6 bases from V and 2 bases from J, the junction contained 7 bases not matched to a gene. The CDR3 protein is CASRPFGQGNQPQHF. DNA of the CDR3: TGTGCCAGCAGACCCTTCGGACAGGGCAATCAGCCCCAGCATTTT.

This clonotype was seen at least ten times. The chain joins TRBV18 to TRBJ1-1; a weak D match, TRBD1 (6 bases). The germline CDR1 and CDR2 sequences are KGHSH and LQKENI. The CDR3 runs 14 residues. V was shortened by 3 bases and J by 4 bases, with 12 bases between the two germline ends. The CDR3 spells CASSPGNRATEAFF. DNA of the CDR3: TGTGCCAGCTCACCCGGAAACAGGGCCACTGAAGCTTTCTTT.

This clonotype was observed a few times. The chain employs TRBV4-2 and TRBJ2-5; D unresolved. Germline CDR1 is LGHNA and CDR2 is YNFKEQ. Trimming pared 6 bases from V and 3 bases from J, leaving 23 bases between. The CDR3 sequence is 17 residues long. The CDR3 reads CASSRTHHWQAEETQYF. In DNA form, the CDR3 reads TGTGCCAGCAGTCGAACCCACCACTGGCAGGCCGAAGAGACCCAGTACTTC.

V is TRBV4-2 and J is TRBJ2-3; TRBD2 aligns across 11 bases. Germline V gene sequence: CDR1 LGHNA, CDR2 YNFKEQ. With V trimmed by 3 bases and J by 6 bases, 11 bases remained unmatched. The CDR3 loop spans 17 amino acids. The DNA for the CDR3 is TGTGCCAGCAGCCAGCAAGCGACTAGCGGGGAGATGGATACGCAGTATTTT. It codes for CASSQQATSGEMDTQYF.

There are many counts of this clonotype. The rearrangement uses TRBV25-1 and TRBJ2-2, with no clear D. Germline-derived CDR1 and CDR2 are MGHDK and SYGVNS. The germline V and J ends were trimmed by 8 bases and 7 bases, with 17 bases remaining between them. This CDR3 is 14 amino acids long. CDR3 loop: CASPVGGVGGELFF. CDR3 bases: TGTGCCAGCCCTGTCGGTGGGGTGGGCGGGGAGCTGTTTTTT.

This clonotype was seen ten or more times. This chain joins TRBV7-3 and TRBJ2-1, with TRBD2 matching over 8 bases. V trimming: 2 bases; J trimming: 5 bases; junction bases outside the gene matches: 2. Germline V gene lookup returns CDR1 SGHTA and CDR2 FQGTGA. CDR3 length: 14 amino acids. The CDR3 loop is CASSLLAGDNEQFF. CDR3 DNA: TGTGCCAGCAGCTTACTAGCGGGTGACAATGAGCAGTTCTTC. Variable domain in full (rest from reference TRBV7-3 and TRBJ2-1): GAGVSQTPSNKVTEKGKYVELRCDPISGHTALYWYRQSLGQGPEFLIYFQGTGAADDSGLPNDRFFAVRPEGSVSTLKIQRTERGDSAVYLCASSLLAGDNEQFFGPGTRLTVL.

DNA of the CDR3: TGTGCCAGCTCACCTTCGGTGAGGGGGGCCGGCAATGAGCAGTTCTTC. Translating it yields CASSPSVRGAGNEQFF. The rearrangement joins TRBV18 to TRBJ2-1; D is tentatively TRBD1 or TRBD2 (6 bases each). The germline V and J ends were trimmed by 3 bases and 6 bases, with 18 bases remaining between them. Germline V gives CDR1 KGHSH, CDR2 LQKENI. CDR3 length: 16 amino acids.

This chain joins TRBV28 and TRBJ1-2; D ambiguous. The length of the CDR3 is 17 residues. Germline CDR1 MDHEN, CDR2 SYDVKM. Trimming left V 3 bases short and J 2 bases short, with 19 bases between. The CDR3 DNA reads TGTGCCAGCAGTTTTGGTGGACTGAATCCACAAAACTATGGCTACACCTTC. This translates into CASSFGGLNPQNYGYTF.

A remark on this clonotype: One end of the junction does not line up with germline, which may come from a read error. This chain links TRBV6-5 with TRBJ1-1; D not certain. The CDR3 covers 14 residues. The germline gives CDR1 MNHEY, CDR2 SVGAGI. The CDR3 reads CASSDSGRTTEAFF. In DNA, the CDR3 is TGTGCCAGCAGTGACTCGGGCAGGACTACTGAAGCTTTCTTT.

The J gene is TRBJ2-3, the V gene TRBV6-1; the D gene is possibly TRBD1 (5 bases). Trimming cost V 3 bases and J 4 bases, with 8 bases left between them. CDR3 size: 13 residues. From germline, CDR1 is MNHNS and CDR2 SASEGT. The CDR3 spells CASSEPTADTQYF. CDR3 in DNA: TGTGCCAGCAGTGAGCCGACAGCAGATACGCAGTATTTT.

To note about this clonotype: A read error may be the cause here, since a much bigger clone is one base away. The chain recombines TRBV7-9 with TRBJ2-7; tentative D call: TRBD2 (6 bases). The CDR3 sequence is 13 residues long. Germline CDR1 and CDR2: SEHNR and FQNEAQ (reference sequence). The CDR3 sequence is CSSSPGSSGGQYF. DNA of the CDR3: TGTTCCAGCAGTCCTGGGTCTTCCGGGGGGCAGTACTTC.